This T cell receptor beta chain was found in a study of OX40 agonist ivuxolimab in advanced cancers. Study in general: Ivuxolimab, an antibody that agonizes OX40 (CD134), was administered to the patients. Having had anti-PD-1, anti-PD-L1 or anti-CTLA-4 therapy before was allowed, and about 40% had some.

Germline lookup yields CDR1 MNHNS and CDR2 SASEGT. The CDR3 contains 15 residues. Trimming cost V 1 base and J 2 bases, with 9 bases left between them. TCRdb's copy holds only in-frame clones and misses some; the assay was immunoSEQ multiplex PCR. Of more than 85,000 clones listed, approximately 90% are singletons. Sample: CD4+ or CD8+ T cells sorted from blood, taken in a trial of the OX40 agonist ivuxolimab. The receptor's source is an adult with an advanced solid tumor such as melanoma, head and neck, liver or kidney cancer. The rearrangement links TRBV6-1 to TRBJ1-5; D is possibly TRBD1 (6 bases). This chain's CDR3 is CASSEVRGGNQPQHF. In DNA form, the CDR3 reads TGTGCCAGCAGTGAAGTAAGGGGGGGCAATCAGCCCCAGCATTTT.